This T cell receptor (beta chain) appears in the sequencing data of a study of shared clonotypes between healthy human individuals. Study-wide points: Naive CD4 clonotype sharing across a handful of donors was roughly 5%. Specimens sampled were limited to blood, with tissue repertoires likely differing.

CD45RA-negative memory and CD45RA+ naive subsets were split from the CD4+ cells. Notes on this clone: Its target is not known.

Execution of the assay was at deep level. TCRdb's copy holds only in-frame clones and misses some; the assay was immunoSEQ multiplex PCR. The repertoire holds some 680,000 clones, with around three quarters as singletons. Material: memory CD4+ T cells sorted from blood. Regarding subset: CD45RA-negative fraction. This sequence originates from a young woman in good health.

The CDR3 is CASKNRQGSYEQYF. The CDR3 coding sequence is TGTGCCAGCAAGAACCGGCAGGGGTCGTACGAGCAGTACTTC. V and J are TRBV2 and TRBJ2-7; a possible D gene is TRBD1 (6 bases). Trimming cost V 7 bases and J 4 bases, with 17 bases left between them. Germline CDR1 reads SNHLY; CDR2 reads FYNNEI. This CDR3 contains 14 residues.